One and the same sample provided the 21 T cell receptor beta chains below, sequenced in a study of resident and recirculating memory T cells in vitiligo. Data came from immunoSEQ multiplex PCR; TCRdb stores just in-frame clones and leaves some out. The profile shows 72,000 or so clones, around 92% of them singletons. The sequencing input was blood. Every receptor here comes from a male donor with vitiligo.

The CDR3 sequence is CASRPTGTGELFF. CDR3 DNA: TGTGCCAGCAGGCCCACAGGGACCGGGGAGCTGTTTTTT. The rearrangement joins TRBV6-1 to TRBJ2-2; D is possibly TRBD1 (6 bases). V lost 6 bases to trimming and J lost 5 bases, with 10 bases between them. This CDR3 is 13 amino acids long. Germline values: CDR1 MNHNS, CDR2 SASEGT.

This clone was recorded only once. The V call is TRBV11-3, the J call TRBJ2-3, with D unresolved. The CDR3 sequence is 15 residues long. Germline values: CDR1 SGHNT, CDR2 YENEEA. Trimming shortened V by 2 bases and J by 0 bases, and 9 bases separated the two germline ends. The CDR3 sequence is CASSLFSLSTDTQYF. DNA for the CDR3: TGTGCCAGCAGCTTATTTAGTCTAAGCACAGATACGCAGTATTTT. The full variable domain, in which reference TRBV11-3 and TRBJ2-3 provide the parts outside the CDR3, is EAGVVQSPRYKIIEKKQPVAFWCNPISGHNTLYWYLQNLGQGPELLIRYENEEAVDDSQLPKDRFSAERLKGVDSTLKIQPAELGDSAVYLCASSLFSLSTDTQYFGPGTRLTVL.

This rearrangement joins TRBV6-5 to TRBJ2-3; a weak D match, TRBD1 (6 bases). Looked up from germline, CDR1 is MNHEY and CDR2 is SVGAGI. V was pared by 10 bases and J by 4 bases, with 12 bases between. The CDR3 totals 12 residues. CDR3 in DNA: TGTGCCATAAAGGGGGATTCAGATACGCAGTATTTT. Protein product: CAIKGDSDTQYF.

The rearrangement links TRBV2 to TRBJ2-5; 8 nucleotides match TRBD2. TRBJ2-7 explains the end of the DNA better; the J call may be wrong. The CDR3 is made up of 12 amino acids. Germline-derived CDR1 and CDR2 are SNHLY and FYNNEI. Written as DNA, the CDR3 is TGTGCCAGCAGAGTGACTAGCGTCGAGCAGTACTTC. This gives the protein CASRVTSVEQYF.

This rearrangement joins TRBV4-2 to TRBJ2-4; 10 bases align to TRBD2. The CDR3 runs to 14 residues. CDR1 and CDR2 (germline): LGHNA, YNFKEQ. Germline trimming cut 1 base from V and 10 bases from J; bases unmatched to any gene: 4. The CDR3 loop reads CASSQGTSGDIQYF. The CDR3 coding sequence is TGTGCCAGCAGCCAAGGGACTAGCGGAGATATTCAGTACTTC.

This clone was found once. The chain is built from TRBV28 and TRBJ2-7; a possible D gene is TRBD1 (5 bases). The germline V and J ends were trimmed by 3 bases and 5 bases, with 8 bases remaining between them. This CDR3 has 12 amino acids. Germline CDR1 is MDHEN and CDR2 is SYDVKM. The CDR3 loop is CASSLPGHEQYF. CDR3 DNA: TGTGCCAGCAGTTTGCCAGGGCACGAGCAGTACTTC.

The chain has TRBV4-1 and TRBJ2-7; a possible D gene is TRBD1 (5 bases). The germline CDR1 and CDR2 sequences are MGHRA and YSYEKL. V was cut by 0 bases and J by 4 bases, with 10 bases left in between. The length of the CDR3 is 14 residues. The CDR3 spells CASSQEWAGYEQYF. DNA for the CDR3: TGCGCCAGCAGCCAAGAGTGGGCAGGGTACGAGCAGTACTTC.

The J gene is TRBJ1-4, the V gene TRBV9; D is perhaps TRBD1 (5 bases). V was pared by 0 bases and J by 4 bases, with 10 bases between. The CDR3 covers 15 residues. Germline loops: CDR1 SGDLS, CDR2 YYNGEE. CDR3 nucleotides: TGTGCCAGCAGCGTAGGGGGCGGGAGTAATGAAAAACTGTTTTTT. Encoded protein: CASSVGGGSNEKLFF.

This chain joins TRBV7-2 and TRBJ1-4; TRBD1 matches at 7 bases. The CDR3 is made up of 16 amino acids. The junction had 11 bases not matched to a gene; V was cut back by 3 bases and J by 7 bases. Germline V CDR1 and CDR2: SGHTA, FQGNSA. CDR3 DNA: TGTGCCAGCAGCTTCCAGGGGCAGGGGGTTGGTGAAAAACTGTTTTTT. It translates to CASSFQGQGVGEKLFF.

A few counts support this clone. CDR3 loop: CASSQPGETQYF. The DNA of the CDR3 is TGTGCCAGCAGCCAACCGGGGGAGACCCAGTACTTC. This chain joins TRBV4-2 and TRBJ2-5; the D gene is possibly TRBD2 (5 bases). CDR1 and CDR2 from the germline V gene are LGHNA and YNFKEQ. The V gene lost 2 bases and the J gene lost 5 bases, with 6 bases spanning the gap. The CDR3 totals 12 residues.

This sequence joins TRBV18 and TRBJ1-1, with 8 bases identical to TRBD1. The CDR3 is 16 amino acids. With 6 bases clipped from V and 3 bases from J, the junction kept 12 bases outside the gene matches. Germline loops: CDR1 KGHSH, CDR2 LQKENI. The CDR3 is CASSPNQGAMDTEAFF. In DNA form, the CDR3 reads TGTGCCAGCTCCCCAAACCAGGGGGCGATGGACACTGAAGCTTTCTTT.

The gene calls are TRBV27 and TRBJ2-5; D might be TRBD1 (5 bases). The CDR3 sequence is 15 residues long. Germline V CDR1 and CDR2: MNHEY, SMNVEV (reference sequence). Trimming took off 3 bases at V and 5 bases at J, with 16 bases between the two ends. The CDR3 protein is CASSLKTVWVETQYF. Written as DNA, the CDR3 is TGTGCCAGCAGTTTGAAGACAGTGTGGGTGGAGACCCAGTACTTC.

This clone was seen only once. CDR3 protein: CAIMAQRRELPYEQYF. CDR3 DNA: TGTGCCATCATGGCTCAAAGGCGGGAGCTCCCCTACGAGCAGTACTTC. The chain couples TRBV10-3 to TRBJ2-7; 7 bases are a match to TRBD2. This CDR3 has 16 amino acids. Trimming cost V 7 bases and J 2 bases; bases outside gene matches: 14. Germline V CDR1 and CDR2: ENHRY, SYGVKD.

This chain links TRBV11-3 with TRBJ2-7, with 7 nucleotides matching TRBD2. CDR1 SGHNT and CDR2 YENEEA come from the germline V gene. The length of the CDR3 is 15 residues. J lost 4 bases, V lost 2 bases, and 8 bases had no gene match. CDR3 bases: TGTGCCAGCAGCTTACGGGGGGAGTGGGGTTACGAGCAGTACTTC. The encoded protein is CASSLRGEWGYEQYF. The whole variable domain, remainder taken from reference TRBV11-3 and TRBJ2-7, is EAGVVQSPRYKIIEKKQPVAFWCNPISGHNTLYWYLQNLGQGPELLIRYENEEAVDDSQLPKDRFSAERLKGVDSTLKIQPAELGDSAVYLCASSLRGEWGYEQYFGPGTRLTVT.

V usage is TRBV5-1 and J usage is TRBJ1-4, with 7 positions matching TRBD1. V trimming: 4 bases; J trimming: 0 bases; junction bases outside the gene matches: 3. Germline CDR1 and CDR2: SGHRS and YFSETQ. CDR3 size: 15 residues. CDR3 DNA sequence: TGCGCCAGCAGCCCGCAGGGGGCAACTAATGAAAAACTGTTTTTT. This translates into CASSPQGATNEKLFF. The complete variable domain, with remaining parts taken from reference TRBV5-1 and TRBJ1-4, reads KAGVTQTPRYLIKTRGQQVTLSCSPISGHRSVSWYQQTPGQGLQFLFEYFSETQRNKGNFPGRFSGRQFSNSRSEMNVSTLELGDSALYLCASSPQGATNEKLFFGSGTQLSVL.

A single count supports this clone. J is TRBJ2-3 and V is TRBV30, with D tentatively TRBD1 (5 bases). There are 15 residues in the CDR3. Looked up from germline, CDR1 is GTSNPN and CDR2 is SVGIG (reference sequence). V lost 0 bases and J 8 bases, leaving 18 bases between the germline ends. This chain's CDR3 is CAWSVRSALGATQYF. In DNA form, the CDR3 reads TGTGCCTGGAGTGTACGGTCAGCCCTAGGGGCTACGCAGTATTTT. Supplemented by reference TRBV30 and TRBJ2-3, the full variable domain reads SQTIHQWPATLVQPVGSPLSLECTVEGTSNPNLYWYRQAAGRGLQLLFYSVGIGQISSEVPQNLSASRPQDRQFILSSKKLLLSDSGFYLCAWSVRSALGATQYFGPGTRLTVL.

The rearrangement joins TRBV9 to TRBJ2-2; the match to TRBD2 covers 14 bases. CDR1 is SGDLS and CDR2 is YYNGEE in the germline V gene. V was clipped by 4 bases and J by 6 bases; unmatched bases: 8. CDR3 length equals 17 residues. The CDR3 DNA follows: TGTGCCAGCAGCTCTTCGGGACTAGCGGGAGCCTCCGGGGAGCTGTTTTTT. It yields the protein CASSSSGLAGASGELFF.

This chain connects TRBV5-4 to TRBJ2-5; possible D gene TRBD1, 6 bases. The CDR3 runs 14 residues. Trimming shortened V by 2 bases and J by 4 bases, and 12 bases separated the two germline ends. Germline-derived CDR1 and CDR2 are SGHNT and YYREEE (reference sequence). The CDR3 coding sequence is TGTGCCAGCAGCTTTGGGGGCCCGGCAGAGACCCAGTACTTC. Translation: CASSFGGPAETQYF.

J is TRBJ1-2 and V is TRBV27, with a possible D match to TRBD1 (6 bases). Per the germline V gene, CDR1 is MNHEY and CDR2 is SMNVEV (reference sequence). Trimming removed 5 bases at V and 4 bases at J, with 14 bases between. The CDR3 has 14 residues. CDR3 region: CASSPWDKGYGYTF. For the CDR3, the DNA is TGTGCCAGCAGTCCTTGGGACAAAGGCTATGGCTACACCTTC.

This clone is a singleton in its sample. CDR3 loop: CASSPGLQGADEQYF. The CDR3 DNA reads TGTGCCAGCTCACCTGGGTTACAGGGGGCGGACGAGCAGTACTTC. This chain links TRBV18 with TRBJ2-7; 9 bases agree with TRBD1. V dropped 3 bases and J dropped 5; count of bases not matched to a gene: 8. This CDR3 spans 15 amino acids. The V gene's germline CDR1 is KGHSH and CDR2 LQKENI. Full variable domain (missing parts from reference TRBV18 and TRBJ2-7): NAGVMQNPRHLVRRRGQEARLRCSPMKGHSHVYWYRQLPEEGLKFMVYLQKENIIDESGMPKERFSAEFPKEGPSILRIQQVVRGDSAAYFCASSPGLQGADEQYFGPGTRLTVT.

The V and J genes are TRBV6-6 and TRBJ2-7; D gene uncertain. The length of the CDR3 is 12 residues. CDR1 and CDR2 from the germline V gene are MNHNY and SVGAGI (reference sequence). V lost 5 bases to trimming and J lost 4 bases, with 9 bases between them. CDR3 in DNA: TGTGCCAGCAGTCGCGCGGATTACGAGCAGTACTTC. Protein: CASSRADYEQYF.